Following are 24 T cell receptor beta chains from one sample sequenced in a study of blood T cell repertoires in COVID-19. Repertoires were generated with immunoSEQ multiplex PCR, while TCRdb's copy carries only in-frame clones and drops some. The sample consists of about 190,000 clones, 86% of them appearing once. The sample consisted of PBMCs or T cells enriched from blood (not recorded which). The receptors come from a man aged 40-49 years with acute COVID-19.

The chain employs TRBV11-2 and TRBJ2-5; tentative D call: TRBD2 (6 bases). V was cut by 5 bases and J by 0 bases, with 25 bases left in between. The CDR3 loop spans 19 amino acids. Germline loops: CDR1 SGHAT, CDR2 FQNNGV. In DNA form, the CDR3 reads TGTGCCAGCAGCCCCGGGCAAGGGCTAGCGCCCCGGTACCAAGAGACCCAGTACTTC. Translated: CASSPGQGLAPRYQETQYF. The full variable domain, its missing parts supplied by reference TRBV11-2 and TRBJ2-5, is EAGVAQSPRYKIIEKRQSVAFWCNPISGHATLYWYQQILGQGPKLLIQFQNNGVVDDSQLPKDRFSAERLKGVDSTLKIQPAKLEDSAVYLCASSPGQGLAPRYQETQYFGPGTRLLVL.

This CDR3 reads CASSPGGYQLFF. The CDR3 DNA reads as TGTGCCAGCAGCCCGGGGGGGTATCAACTGTTTTTT. The chain is built from TRBV7-9 and TRBJ1-4; perhaps TRBD1 as D (5 bases). Germline assignment: CDR1 SEHNR and CDR2 FQNEAQ (reference sequence). CDR3 length: 12 amino acids. V was pared by 5 bases and J by 12 bases, with 13 bases between.

V usage is TRBV7-9 and J usage is TRBJ2-3; 10 positions agree with TRBD1. Trimming at V came to 1 base and at J to 8 bases, leaving 6 bases not matched to a gene. The germline V gene has CDR1 SEHNR and CDR2 FQNEAQ (reference sequence). The CDR3 covers 15 residues. This CDR3 is CASSLGDRGHGTQYF. CDR3 nucleotide sequence: TGTGCCAGCAGCTTAGGGGACAGGGGACACGGTACGCAGTATTTT.

V and J are TRBV19 and TRBJ1-1, with TRBD1 identical over 7 bases. The CDR3 totals 15 residues. Germline trimming cut 8 bases from V and 0 bases from J; bases unmatched to any gene: 9. Looked up from germline, CDR1 is LNHDA and CDR2 is SQIVND (reference sequence). The CDR3 spells CASAVLGQMNTEAFF. CDR3 nucleotides: TGTGCCAGTGCGGTGTTGGGACAGATGAACACTGAAGCTTTCTTT.

The V call is TRBV7-3, the J call TRBJ1-1; 7 nucleotides agree with TRBD1. V was pared by 4 bases and J by 0 bases, with 17 bases of the junction left unmatched. Germline values: CDR1 SGHTA, CDR2 FQGTGA. The CDR3 totals 19 residues. CDR3 protein: CASSSYGQAPFLMNTEAFF. The CDR3 DNA reads as TGTGCCAGCAGCTCCTATGGACAGGCGCCGTTTTTGATGAACACTGAAGCTTTCTTT.

CDR3 sequence: CASSPPGSPKNTGELFF. DNA for the CDR3: TGTGCCAGCAGTCCCCCAGGCAGCCCAAAGAACACCGGGGAGCTGTTTTTT. This sequence joins TRBV27 and TRBJ2-2, with D hard to call. The germline V and J ends were trimmed by 5 bases and 1 base, with 17 bases remaining between them. CDR1 is MNHEY and CDR2 is SMNVEV in the germline V gene (reference sequence). The length of the CDR3 is 17 residues.

The chain uses TRBV4-1 and TRBJ1-6; 8 bases map to TRBD1. Per the germline V gene, CDR1 is MGHRA and CDR2 is YSYEKL. This CDR3 comprises 16 residues. V was clipped by 3 bases and J by 9 bases; unmatched bases: 10. The CDR3 region is CASSHQDRGDSSPLHF. The CDR3, as DNA: TGCGCCAGCAGCCACCAAGACAGGGGAGACAGTTCACCCCTCCACTTT.

The CDR3 here is CASSLARQGLTQEAFF. DNA for the CDR3: TGTGCCAGCAGCTTAGCGAGACAGGGGCTTACTCAAGAAGCTTTCTTT. V gene TRBV7-9 combines with J gene TRBJ1-1; 8 nucleotides agree with TRBD1. The CDR3 length is 16 residues. Germline CDR1 is SEHNR and CDR2 is FQNEAQ (reference sequence). After removal of 0 bases from V and 8 bases from J, the junction contained 11 bases not matched to a gene.

This clone came up a few times. The chain uses TRBV27 and TRBJ1-5, with D hard to call. The CDR3 runs 14 residues. V was trimmed by 2 bases and J by 3 bases, leaving 8 bases between them. CDR1 is MNHEY and CDR2 is SMNVEV in the germline V gene (reference sequence). CDR3 in DNA: TGTGCCAGCAGTTTACGGGGTGTCAATCAGCCCCAGCATTTT. Protein sequence: CASSLRGVNQPQHF.

The genes are TRBV15 and TRBJ2-7; possibly TRBD1 for D (6 bases). This CDR3 is 14 amino acids long. Germline values: CDR1 LNHNV, CDR2 YYDKDF (reference sequence). Between the trimmed V and J ends, which lost 3 bases and 2 bases, there was a span of 11 bases. The chain's CDR3 is CATSRAGDAYEQYF. The CDR3 nucleotides read TGTGCCACCAGCAGGGCAGGGGATGCCTACGAGCAGTACTTC. Drawing the rest from reference TRBV15 and TRBJ2-7, the complete variable domain is DAMVIQNPRYQVTQFGKPVTLSCSQTLNHNVMYWYQQKSSQAPKLLFHYYDKDFNNEADTPDNFQSRRPNTSFCFLDIRSPGLGDTAMYLCATSRAGDAYEQYFGPGTRLTVT.

The V gene is TRBV19, the J gene TRBJ1-5, with D possibly being TRBD1 (6 bases). Germline loops: CDR1 LNHDA, CDR2 SQIVND (reference sequence). Trimming pared 2 bases from V and 1 base from J, leaving 9 bases between. This CDR3 has 15 residues. The CDR3 sequence is CASSIYRDSNQPQHF. The CDR3 bases are TGTGCCAGTAGTATATACAGGGACAGCAATCAGCCCCAGCATTTT.

This chain links TRBV7-3 with TRBJ2-6; no clear D. CDR1 and CDR2 from the germline V gene are SGHTA and FQGTGA. V lost 2 bases, J lost 0 bases, and 14 bases lay in between. The CDR3 contains 18 residues. The chain's CDR3 is CASSLPRNRLSGANVLTF. The CDR3 DNA reads TGTGCCAGCAGCTTACCACGAAATCGACTCTCTGGGGCCAACGTCCTGACTTTC.

This clone was observed a single time. The chain combines TRBV30 with TRBJ2-1; TRBD1 agrees at 9 bases. The germline gives CDR1 GTSNPN, CDR2 SVGIG (reference sequence). The CDR3 spans 15 residues. Germline trimming cut 3 bases from V and 5 bases from J; bases unmatched to any gene: 8. CDR3 sequence: CAWRLPGQGNNEQFF. Here the CDR3 DNA reads TGTGCCTGGAGGCTTCCGGGACAGGGAAACAATGAGCAGTTCTTC. Supplemented by reference TRBV30 and TRBJ2-1, the full variable domain reads SQTIHQWPATLVQPVGSPLSLECTVEGTSNPNLYWYRQAAGRGLQLLFYSVGIGQISSEVPQNLSASRPQDRQFILSSKKLLLSDSGFYLCAWRLPGQGNNEQFFGPGTRLTVL.

The genes are TRBV10-3 and TRBJ2-2; TRBD1 is a possible D gene (5 bases). V shed 7 bases and J shed 8 bases, with 14 bases lying between them. This CDR3 is 13 amino acids long. Germline lookup yields CDR1 ENHRY and CDR2 SYGVKD. CDR3 sequence: CAITGDRTGELFF. The CDR3 nucleotides are TGTGCCATCACTGGCGACAGAACTGGGGAGCTGTTTTTT.

This clone has just a few counts. The chain is built from TRBV2 and TRBJ1-5, with D maybe TRBD1 (5 bases). V was pared by 4 bases and J by 5 bases, with 9 bases between. Germline loops: CDR1 SNHLY, CDR2 FYNNEI. The CDR3 loop spans 13 amino acids. This chain's CDR3 is CASSGWGDQPQHF. In nucleotides, the CDR3 is TGTGCCAGCAGTGGATGGGGGGATCAGCCCCAGCATTTT.

The table lists this clone with many counts. At the DNA level, this CDR3 is encoded by other sequences in the same sample as well. The genes are TRBV28 and TRBJ1-5; D call uncertain. The CDR3 is 14 amino acids. Germline V gene data show CDR1 as MDHEN and CDR2 as SYDVKM. Trimming removed 1 base at V and 1 base at J, with 5 bases between. CDR3 protein: CASSLSSSNQPQHF. Here the CDR3 DNA reads TGTGCCAGCAGTTTATCCTCGAGCAATCAGCCCCAGCATTTT.

The V call is TRBV6-6, the J call TRBJ2-1; 10 bases agree with TRBD2. This CDR3 is built from 13 residues. J lost 10 bases, V lost 10 bases, and 10 bases had no gene match. The V gene's germline CDR1 is MNHNY and CDR2 SVGAGI (reference sequence). DNA of the CDR3: TGTGCCACCGAAAGCGGGAGGGCGCGCGAGCAGTTCTTC. Residues: CATESGRAREQFF.

The chain carries TRBV7-9 and TRBJ1-4; 8 positions agree with TRBD1. The V gene's germline CDR1 is SEHNR and CDR2 FQNEAQ (reference sequence). The length of the CDR3 is 15 residues. V trimming: 3 bases; J trimming: 8 bases; junction bases outside the gene matches: 8. The CDR3 DNA sequence: TGTGCCAGCAGCTTTTACAGGGGGGCAGGGGAAAAACTGTTTTTT. It codes for CASSFYRGAGEKLFF.

The rearrangement links TRBV29-1 to TRBJ2-5; no clear D. V shed 5 bases and J shed 2 bases, with 9 bases lying between them. The CDR3 runs to 12 residues. Germline CDR1 SQVTM, CDR2 ANQGSEA. This chain's CDR3 is CSVKTVQETQYF. CDR3 nucleotide sequence: TGCAGCGTTAAAACAGTTCAAGAGACCCAGTACTTC.

The V and J genes are TRBV5-4 and TRBJ2-5; D perhaps matches TRBD1 (5 bases). Germline V gene data show CDR1 as SGHNT and CDR2 as YYREEE (reference sequence). V lost 1 base and J 2 bases, leaving 12 bases between the germline ends. This CDR3 has 15 residues. The CDR3 is CASSLPGMGQETQYF. In nucleotides, the CDR3 is TGTGCCAGCAGCTTGCCAGGGATGGGGCAAGAGACCCAGTACTTC.

The genes are TRBV11-3 and TRBJ2-7, with 7 bases lining up with TRBD1. V shed 5 bases, J shed 4 bases, and the junction held 5 bases outside the gene matches. CDR1 and CDR2 from the germline V gene are SGHNT and YENEEA. The CDR3 consists of 13 residues. The CDR3 is CASSGDREYEQYF. The DNA of the CDR3 is TGTGCCAGCAGCGGCGACAGGGAATACGAGCAGTACTTC.

The chain is built from TRBV5-1 and TRBJ2-5; 8 bases fit TRBD1. V shed 1 base and J 5 bases; nucleotides not matched to a gene: 7. CDR1 is SGHRS and CDR2 is YFSETQ in the germline V gene. The CDR3 loop spans 15 amino acids. CDR3 protein: CASSLTTGGWETQYF. DNA for the CDR3: TGCGCCAGCAGCTTGACCACAGGGGGTTGGGAGACCCAGTACTTC.

This clone was seen once. The rearrangement uses TRBV28 and TRBJ1-2, with D tentatively TRBD1 (6 bases). V was cut by 7 bases and J by 8 bases, with 23 bases left in between. The germline V gene has CDR1 MDHEN and CDR2 SYDVKM. This CDR3 has 15 amino acids. The CDR3, as DNA: TGTGCCAGCACCTCGGGGGGGGGCGCGTTGGGAGGCTACACCTTC. Amino acids: CASTSGGGALGGYTF.

V usage is TRBV7-9 and J usage is TRBJ1-1; TRBD1 agrees at 7 bases. Trimming took 5 bases from V and 0 from J; bases not matched to a gene: 6. Germline V gene sequence: CDR1 SEHNR, CDR2 FQNEAQ (reference sequence). This CDR3 has 15 amino acids. The CDR3 here is CASSPTDRMNTEAFF. Here the CDR3 DNA reads TGTGCCAGCAGCCCTACGGACAGGATGAACACTGAAGCTTTCTTT.